Included here is one T cell receptor (beta chain) sequence, with context. Its antigen is not known. The data were obtained in a study of regulatory T cells in long-lasting Graves disease. The overall study: Persistent Graves' disease meant over 5 years of antithyroid drugs with positive TSH receptor antibodies. Findings and limits, study-wide: Gene preferences differed: TRBV28, TRBJ1-2, TRBJ2-5 in persistent cases. Newly diagnosed Graves' patients had higher TCR diversity than persistent ones.

Time point: persistent/refractory GD, antithyroid drugs over 5 years with positive TRAb. Extracted PBMC RNA gave rise to the TCR library. Germline lookup yields CDR1 ENHRY and CDR2 SYGVKD. The length of the CDR3 is 13 residues. With 6 bases removed from V and 5 bases from J, the gap between germline ends came to 13 bases. Libraries of TCR beta came from iRepertoire HTBI primers plus Arm-PCR of CDR3 regions. MiXCR, applied by TCRdb to the multiplex PCR reads, yields one record per CDR3 protein. The sample carries around 450,000 distinct CDR3 sequences, about a fifth recorded once. Source: peripheral blood mononuclear cells (PBMCs), taken when the disease was refractory, from a patient treated with antithyroid drugs. V gene TRBV10-3 combines with J gene TRBJ2-5, with D possibly called TRBD1 or TRBD2 (5 bases each). This receptor was taken from a female donor with Graves disease. The chain's CDR3 is CAISGAGVETQYF. The CDR3 DNA reads TGTGCCATCAGCGGGGCCGGGGTCGAGACCCAGTACTTC.